The 2 T cell receptor beta chains below all came from one sample that was sequenced in a study of blood T cell repertoires in COVID-19. The table came from immunoSEQ multiplex PCR; TCRdb's copy has only in-frame clones and leaves some out. The sample has about 190,000 clones, 88% seen once. Sequenced: peripheral blood. Source of these receptors: a human donor in a cohort sampled during active COVID-19.

The chain uses TRBV5-5 and TRBJ2-1, with 9 bases matching TRBD1. Germline V CDR1 and CDR2: SGHKS, YYEKEE (reference sequence). The CDR3 loop spans 15 amino acids. V trimming: 4 bases; J trimming: 7 bases; junction bases outside the gene matches: 9. In DNA form, the CDR3 reads TGTGCCAGCAGCCTGGGGACAGGGCTTGGGAATGAGCAGTTCTTC. Its translation: CASSLGTGLGNEQFF.

The rearrangement links TRBV7-2 to TRBJ1-1; D uncertain. The V gene lost 4 bases and the J gene lost 1 base, with 16 bases spanning the gap. Germline V CDR1 and CDR2: SGHTA, FQGNSA. The CDR3 consists of 16 residues. In nucleotides, the CDR3 is TGTGCCAGCAGCTCGCGAGGGTACCAGTCGAACACTGAAGCTTTCTTT. Protein sequence: CASSSRGYQSNTEAFF. Combining the CDR3 with reference TRBV7-2 and TRBJ1-1 gives the whole variable domain GAGVSQSPSNKVTEKGKDVELRCDPISGHTALYWYRQSLGQGLEFLIYFQGNSAPDKSGLPSDRFSAERTGGSVSTLTIQRTQQEDSAVYLCASSSRGYQSNTEAFFGQGTRLTVV.